One T cell receptor beta chain is described in this entry. What it binds is not known. At one of its ends the junction is not consistent with the germline gene, which may arise from a read error. The CDR3 length is 15 residues. Germline V CDR1 and CDR2: SGHNT, YYREEE (reference sequence). 60 Vbeta and 13 Jbeta primers were used in PCR. The assay was immunoSEQ multiplex PCR, and TCRdb's table has in-frame clones only and misses some. The sample holds about 48,000 clones. The source of the sample is a study of cytomegalovirus exposure and HLA in healthy donors. Overall study results and limits: Indistinguishability led to the exclusion of some V segments, TRBV6-2 and TRBV6-3 included. The study listed 164 cytomegalovirus-associated TCR beta chains. The sole available immune exposure information was CMV serostatus. In an earlier analysis, productive rearrangement rates for most beta V segments clustered near 87% or 30%.

This chain joins TRBV5-4 and TRBJ2-3; 7 bases map to TRBD2. The specimen was PBMCs. This clonotype was sampled from a male donor in good health and CMV-seropositive. CDR3 sequence reads: CASTLGGGLFDTQYF. The CDR3 DNA sequence: TGTGCCAGCACCTTGGGGGGGGGTTTATTTGATACGCAGTATTTT.